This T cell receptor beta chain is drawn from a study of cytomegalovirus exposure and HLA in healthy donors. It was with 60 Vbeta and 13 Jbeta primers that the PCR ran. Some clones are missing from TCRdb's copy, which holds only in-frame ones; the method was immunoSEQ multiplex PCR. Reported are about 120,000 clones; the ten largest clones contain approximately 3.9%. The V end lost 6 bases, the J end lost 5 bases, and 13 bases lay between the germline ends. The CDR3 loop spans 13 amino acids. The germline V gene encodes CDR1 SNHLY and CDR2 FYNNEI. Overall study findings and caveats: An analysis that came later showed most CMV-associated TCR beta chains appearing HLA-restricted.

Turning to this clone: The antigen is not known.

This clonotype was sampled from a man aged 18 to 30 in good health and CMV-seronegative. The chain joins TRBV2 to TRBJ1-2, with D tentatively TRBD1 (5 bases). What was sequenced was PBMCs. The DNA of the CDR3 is TGTGCCAGCAGACGCGACAGCAGATATGGCTACACCTTC. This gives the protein CASRRDSRYGYTF.